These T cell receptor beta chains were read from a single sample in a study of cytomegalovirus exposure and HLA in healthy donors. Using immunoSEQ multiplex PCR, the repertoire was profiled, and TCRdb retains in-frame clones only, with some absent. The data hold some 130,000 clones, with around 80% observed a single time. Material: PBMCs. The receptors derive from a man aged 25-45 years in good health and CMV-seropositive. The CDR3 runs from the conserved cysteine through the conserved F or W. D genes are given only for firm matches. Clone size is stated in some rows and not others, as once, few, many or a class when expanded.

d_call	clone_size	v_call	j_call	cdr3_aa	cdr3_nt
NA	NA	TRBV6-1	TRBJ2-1	CASSEGGAVSYNEQFF	TGTGCCAGCAGTGAAGGGGGAGCGGTTTCCTACAATGAGCAGTTCTTC
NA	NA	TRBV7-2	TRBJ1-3	CASSLTAGAGNTIYF	TGTGCCAGCAGCCTAACTGCGGGCGCTGGAAACACCATATATTTT
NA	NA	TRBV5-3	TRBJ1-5	CARTMGGDQPQHF	TGTGCCAGAACCATGGGGGGTGATCAGCCCCAGCATTTT
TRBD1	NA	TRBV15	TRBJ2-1	CATSFRDRAYNEQFF	TGTGCCACCAGCTTCCGGGACAGGGCTTACAATGAGCAGTTCTTC
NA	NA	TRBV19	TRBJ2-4	CASTTGRWLAESPDGAKNIQYF	TGTGCCAGTACCACCGGTCGGTGGCTAGCTGAATCCCCAGATGGAGCCAAAAACATTCAGTACTTC
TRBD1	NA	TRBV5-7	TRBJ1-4	CASGQGAKGNEKLFF	TGTGCCAGCGGACAGGGGGCAAAGGGTAATGAAAAACTGTTTTTT
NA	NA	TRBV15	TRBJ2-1	CATSRPFAVYYNEQFF	TGTGCCACCAGCAGGCCCTTTGCGGTATATTACAATGAGCAGTTCTTC
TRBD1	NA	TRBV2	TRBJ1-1	CASSERQGAVTEAFF	TGTGCCAGCAGTGAGAGACAGGGGGCAGTCACTGAAGCTTTCTTT
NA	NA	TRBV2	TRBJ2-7	CASSETQVTYEQYF	TGTGCCAGCAGTGAGACGCAGGTCACCTACGAGCAGTACTTC
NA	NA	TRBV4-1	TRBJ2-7	CASSQDWSSRYEQYF	TGCGCCAGCAGCCAAGATTGGTCCTCTCGGTACGAGCAGTACTTC
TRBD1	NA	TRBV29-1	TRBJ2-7	CSGRQGLGREQYF	TGCAGCGGGAGACAGGGGTTAGGGCGCGAGCAGTACTTC
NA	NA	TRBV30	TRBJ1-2	CAWSVVGNGGYTF	TGTGCCTGGAGTGTTGTGGGTAACGGGGGCTACACCTTC
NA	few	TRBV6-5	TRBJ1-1	CASSNTGVTEAFF	TGTGCCAGCTCTAACACAGGAGTCACTGAAGCTTTCTTT
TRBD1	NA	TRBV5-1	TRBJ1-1	CASSSGQGANTEAFF	TGCGCCAGCAGCTCCGGACAGGGGGCCAACACTGAAGCTTTCTTT
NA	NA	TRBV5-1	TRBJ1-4	CASSGDSPNEKLFF	TGCGCCAGCAGCGGCGACAGCCCGAATGAAAAACTGTTTTTT
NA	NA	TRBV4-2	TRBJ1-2	CASSQVALIGTPRADTF	TGTGCCAGCAGCCAAGTCGCGCTCATCGGGACACCTCGGGCAGACACCTTC
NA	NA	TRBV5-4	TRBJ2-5	CASSLVGLGGSQETQYF	TGTGCCAGCAGCTTGGTTGGGTTGGGGGGATCCCAAGAGACCCAGTACTTC
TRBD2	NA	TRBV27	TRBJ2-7	CASSLRASGIREQYF	TGTGCCAGCAGTTTAAGAGCTAGCGGGATCAGGGAGCAGTACTTC